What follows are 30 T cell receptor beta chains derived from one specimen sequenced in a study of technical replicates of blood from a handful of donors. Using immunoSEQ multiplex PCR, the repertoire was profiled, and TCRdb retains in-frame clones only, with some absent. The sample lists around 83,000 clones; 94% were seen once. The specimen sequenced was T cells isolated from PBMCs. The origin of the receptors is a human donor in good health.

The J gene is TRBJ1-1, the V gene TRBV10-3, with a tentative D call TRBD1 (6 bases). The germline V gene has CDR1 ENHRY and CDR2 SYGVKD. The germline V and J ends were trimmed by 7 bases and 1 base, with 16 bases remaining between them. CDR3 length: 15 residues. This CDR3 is CAITRRQDENTEAFF. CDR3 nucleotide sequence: TGTGCCATCACCCGTAGACAGGACGAGAACACTGAAGCTTTCTTT.

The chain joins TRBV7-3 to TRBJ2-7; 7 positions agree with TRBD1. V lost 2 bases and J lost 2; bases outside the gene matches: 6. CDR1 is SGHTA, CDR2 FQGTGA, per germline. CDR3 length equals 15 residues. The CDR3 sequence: CASSLQPGQTYEQYF. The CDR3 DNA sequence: TGTGCCAGCAGCTTACAACCGGGACAGACCTACGAGCAGTACTTC.

DNA of the CDR3: TGTGCCAGCAGTAATCAGGGGGGAGTAGATACGCAGTATTTT. Encoded protein: CASSNQGGVDTQYF. J is TRBJ2-3 and V is TRBV28; perhaps TRBD1 as D (7 bases). The CDR3 is 14 residues long. The germline V gene encodes CDR1 MDHEN and CDR2 SYDVKM. Between the trimmed V and J ends, which lost 5 bases and 5 bases, there was a span of 14 bases.

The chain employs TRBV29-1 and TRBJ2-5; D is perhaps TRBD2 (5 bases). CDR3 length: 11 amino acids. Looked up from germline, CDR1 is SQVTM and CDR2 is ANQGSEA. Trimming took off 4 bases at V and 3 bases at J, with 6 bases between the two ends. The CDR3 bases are TGCAGCGTTGCCGGGAAAGAGACCCAGTACTTC. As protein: CSVAGKETQYF.

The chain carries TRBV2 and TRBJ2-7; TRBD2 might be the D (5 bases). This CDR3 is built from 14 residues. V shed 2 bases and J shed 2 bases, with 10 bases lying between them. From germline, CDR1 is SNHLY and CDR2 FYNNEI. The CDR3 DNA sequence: TGTGCCAGCAGTGAATTTGGGAGTACCTACGAGCAGTACTTC. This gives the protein CASSEFGSTYEQYF.

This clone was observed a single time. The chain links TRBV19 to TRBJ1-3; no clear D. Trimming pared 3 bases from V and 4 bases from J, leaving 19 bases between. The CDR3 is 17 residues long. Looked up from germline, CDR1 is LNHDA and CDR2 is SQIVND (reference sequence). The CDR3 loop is CASSMRWRAVGGNTIYF. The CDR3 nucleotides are TGTGCCAGTAGTATGCGATGGAGGGCTGTAGGAGGAAACACCATATATTTT.

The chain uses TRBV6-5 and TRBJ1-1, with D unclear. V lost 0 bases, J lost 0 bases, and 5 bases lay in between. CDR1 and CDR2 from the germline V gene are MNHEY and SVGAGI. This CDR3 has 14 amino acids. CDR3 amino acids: CASSYSRVNTEAFF. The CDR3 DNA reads TGTGCCAGCAGTTACTCGAGGGTGAACACTGAAGCTTTCTTT.

DNA of the CDR3: TGTGCCAGCAGCGTCTTTCTGGGCTCGAAACAGGGGCAGTTCTTC. It specifies CASSVFLGSKQGQFF. The rearrangement joins TRBV9 to TRBJ2-1, with a tentative D call TRBD1 (6 bases). The CDR3 has 15 amino acids. Germline CDR1 and CDR2: SGDLS and YYNGEE. Trimming took 2 bases from V and 12 from J, leaving 21 bases between them.

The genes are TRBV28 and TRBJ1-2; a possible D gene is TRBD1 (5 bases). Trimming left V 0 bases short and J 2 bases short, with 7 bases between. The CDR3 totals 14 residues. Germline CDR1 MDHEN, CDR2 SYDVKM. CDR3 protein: CASSLWAGNYGYTF. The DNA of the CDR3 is TGTGCCAGCAGTTTATGGGCAGGGAACTATGGCTACACCTTC.

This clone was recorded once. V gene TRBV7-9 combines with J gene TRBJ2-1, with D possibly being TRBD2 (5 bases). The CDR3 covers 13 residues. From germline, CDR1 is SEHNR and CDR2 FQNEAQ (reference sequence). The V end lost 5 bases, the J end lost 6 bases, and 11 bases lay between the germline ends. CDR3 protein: CASSPGLLNEQFF. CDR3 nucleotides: TGTGCCAGCAGCCCCGGACTCCTCAATGAGCAGTTCTTC.

CDR3 nucleotides: TGTGCCAGCAGTTTTCTTAGCGGAGTTGGCAATCAGCCCCAGCATTTT. Its translation is CASSFLSGVGNQPQHF. V and J are TRBV28 and TRBJ1-5; D unclear. The CDR3 is made up of 16 amino acids. Trimming pared 3 bases from V and 2 bases from J, leaving 14 bases between. Germline loops: CDR1 MDHEN, CDR2 SYDVKM.

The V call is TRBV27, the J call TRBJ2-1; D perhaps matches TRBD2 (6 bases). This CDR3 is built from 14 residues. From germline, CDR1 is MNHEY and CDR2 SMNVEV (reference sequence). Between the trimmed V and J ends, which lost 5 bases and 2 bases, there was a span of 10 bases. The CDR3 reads CASSPGLTYNEQFF. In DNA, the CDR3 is TGTGCCAGCAGTCCGGGACTCACCTACAATGAGCAGTTCTTC.

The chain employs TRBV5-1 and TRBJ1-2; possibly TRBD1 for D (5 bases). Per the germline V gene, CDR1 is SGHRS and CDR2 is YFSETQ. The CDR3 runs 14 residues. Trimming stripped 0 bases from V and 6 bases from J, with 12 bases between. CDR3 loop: CASSLGSGGDGYTF. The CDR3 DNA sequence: TGCGCCAGCAGCTTGGGGAGCGGAGGGGATGGCTACACCTTC.

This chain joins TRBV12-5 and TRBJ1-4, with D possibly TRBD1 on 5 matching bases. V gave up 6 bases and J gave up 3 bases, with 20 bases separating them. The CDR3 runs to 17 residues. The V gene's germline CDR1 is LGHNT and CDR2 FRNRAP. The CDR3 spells CASGNILPRVPNEKLFF. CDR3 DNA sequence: TGTGCTAGTGGCAACATCTTGCCCAGGGTCCCTAATGAAAAACTGTTTTTT. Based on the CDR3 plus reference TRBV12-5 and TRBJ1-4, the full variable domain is DARVTQTPRHKVTEMGQEVTMRCQPILGHNTVFWYRQTMMQGLELLAYFRNRAPLDDSGMPKDRFSAEMPDATLATLKIQPSEPRDSAVYFCASGNILPRVPNEKLFFGSGTQLSVL.

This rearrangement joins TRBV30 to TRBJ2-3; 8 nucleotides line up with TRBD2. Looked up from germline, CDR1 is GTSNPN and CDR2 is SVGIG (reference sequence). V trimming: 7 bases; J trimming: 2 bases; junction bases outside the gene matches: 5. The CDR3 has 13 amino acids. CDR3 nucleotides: TGTGCCTCCGCGGGAGGATCCACAGATACGCAGTATTTT. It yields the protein CASAGGSTDTQYF.

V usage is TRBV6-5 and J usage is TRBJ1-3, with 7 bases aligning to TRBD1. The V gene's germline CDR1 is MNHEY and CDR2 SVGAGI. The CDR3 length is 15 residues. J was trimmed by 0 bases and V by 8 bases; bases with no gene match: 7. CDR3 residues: CASGDRTISGNTIYF. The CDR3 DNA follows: TGTGCCAGCGGGGACAGAACTATCTCTGGAAACACCATATATTTT.

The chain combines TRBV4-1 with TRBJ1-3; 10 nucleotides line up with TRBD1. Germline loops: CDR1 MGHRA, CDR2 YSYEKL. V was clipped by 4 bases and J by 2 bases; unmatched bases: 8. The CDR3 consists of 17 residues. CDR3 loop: CASSLGTGDLAGNTIYF. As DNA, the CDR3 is TGCGCCAGCAGCCTCGGGACAGGGGACTTAGCTGGAAACACCATATATTTT.

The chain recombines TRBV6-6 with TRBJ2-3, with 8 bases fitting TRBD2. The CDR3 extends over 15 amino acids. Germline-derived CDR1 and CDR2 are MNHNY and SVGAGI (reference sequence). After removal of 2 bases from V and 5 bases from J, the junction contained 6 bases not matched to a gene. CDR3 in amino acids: CASSYRGGGRDTQYF. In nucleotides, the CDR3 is TGTGCCAGCAGTTACCGCGGCGGGGGGCGAGATACGCAGTATTTT.

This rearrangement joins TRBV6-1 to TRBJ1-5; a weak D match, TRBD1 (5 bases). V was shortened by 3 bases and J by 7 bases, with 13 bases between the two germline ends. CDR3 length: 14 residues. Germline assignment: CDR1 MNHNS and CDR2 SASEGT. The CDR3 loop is CASSEAGVEQPQHF. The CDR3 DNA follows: TGTGCCAGCAGTGAGGCGGGGGTGGAACAGCCCCAGCATTTT.

The CDR3 loop is CASSNNRNTEAFF. The CDR3 DNA reads TGTGCCAGTAGTAATAACAGGAACACTGAAGCTTTCTTT. The V gene is TRBV19, the J gene TRBJ1-1; D is unresolved. This CDR3 comprises 13 residues. Per the germline V gene, CDR1 is LNHDA and CDR2 is SQIVND (reference sequence). Trimming left V 4 bases short and J 1 base short, with 7 bases between.

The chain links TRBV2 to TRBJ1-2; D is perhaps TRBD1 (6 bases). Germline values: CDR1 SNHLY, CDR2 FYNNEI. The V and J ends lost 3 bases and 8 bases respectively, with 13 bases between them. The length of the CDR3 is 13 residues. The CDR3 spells CASSEARGSGYTF. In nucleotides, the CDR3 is TGTGCCAGCAGTGAGGCCAGGGGTTCGGGCTACACCTTC.

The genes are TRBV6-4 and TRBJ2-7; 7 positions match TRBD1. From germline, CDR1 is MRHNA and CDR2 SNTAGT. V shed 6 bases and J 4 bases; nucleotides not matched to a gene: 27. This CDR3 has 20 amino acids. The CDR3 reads CASRAPTSTGRGPFHYEQYF. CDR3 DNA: TGTGCCAGCAGGGCCCCCACATCAACCGGTAGGGGGCCTTTTCATTACGAGCAGTACTTC.

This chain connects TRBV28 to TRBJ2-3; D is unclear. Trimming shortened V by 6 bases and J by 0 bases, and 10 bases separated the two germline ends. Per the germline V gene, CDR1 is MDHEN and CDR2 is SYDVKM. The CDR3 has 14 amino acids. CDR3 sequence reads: CASSITPSTDTQYF. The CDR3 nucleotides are TGTGCCAGCAGCATAACACCGAGCACAGATACGCAGTATTTT.

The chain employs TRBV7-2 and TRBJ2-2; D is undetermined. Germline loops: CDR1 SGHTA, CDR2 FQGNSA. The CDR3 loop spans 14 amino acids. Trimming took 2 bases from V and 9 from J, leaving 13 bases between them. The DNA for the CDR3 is TGTGCCAGCAGCTTAAAGTCGTCCGGGTGGGAGCTGTTTTTT. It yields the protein CASSLKSSGWELFF.

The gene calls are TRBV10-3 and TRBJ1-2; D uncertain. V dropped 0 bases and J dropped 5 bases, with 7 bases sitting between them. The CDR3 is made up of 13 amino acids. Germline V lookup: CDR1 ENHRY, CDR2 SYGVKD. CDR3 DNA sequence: TGTGCCATCAGTGAGTCAGAGGTTTATGGCTACACCTTC. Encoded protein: CAISESEVYGYTF.

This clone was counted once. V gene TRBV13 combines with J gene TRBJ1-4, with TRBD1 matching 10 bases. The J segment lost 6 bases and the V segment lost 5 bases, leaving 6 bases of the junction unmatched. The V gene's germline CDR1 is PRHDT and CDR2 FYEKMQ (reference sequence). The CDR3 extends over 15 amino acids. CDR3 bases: TGTGCCAGCAGCCCACGGGGACAGGGGCATGAAAAACTGTTTTTT. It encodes CASSPRGQGHEKLFF. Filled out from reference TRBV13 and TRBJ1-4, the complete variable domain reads AAGVIQSPRHLIKEKRETATLKCYPIPRHDTVYWYQQGPGQDPQFLISFYEKMQSDKGSIPDRFSAQQFSDYHSELNMSSLELGDSALYFCASSPRGQGHEKLFFGSGTQLSVL.

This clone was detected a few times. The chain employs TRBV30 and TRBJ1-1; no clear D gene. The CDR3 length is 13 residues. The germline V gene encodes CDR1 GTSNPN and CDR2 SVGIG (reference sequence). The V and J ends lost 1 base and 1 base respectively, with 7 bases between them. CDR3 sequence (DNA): TGTGCCTGGAGTGGGGAGCAGAACACTGAAGCTTTCTTT. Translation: CAWSGEQNTEAFF.

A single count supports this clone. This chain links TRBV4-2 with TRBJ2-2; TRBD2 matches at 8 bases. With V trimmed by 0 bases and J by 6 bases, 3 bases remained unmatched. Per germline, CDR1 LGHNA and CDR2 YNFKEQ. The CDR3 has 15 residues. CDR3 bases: TGTGCCAGCAGCCAAGACCTCGGGGGGGCCGGGGAGCTGTTTTTT. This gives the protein CASSQDLGGAGELFF.

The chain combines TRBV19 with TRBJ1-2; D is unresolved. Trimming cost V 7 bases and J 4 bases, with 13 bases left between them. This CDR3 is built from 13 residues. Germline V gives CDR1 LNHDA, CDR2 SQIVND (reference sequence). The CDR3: CASNPRGSYGYTF. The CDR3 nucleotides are TGTGCCAGTAACCCCCGGGGTAGCTATGGCTACACCTTC.

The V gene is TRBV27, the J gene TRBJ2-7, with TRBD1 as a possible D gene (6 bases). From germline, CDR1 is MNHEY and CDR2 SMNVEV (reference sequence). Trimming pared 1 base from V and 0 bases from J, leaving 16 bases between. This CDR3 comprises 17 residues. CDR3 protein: CASSLWPRGTFSYEQYF. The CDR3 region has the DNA TGTGCCAGCAGTTTATGGCCCAGGGGTACCTTCTCCTACGAGCAGTACTTC.